This T cell receptor beta chain is from a study of cytomegalovirus exposure and HLA in healthy donors. The PCR ran on 60 Vbeta and 13 Jbeta primers. Repertoires were generated with immunoSEQ multiplex PCR, while TCRdb's copy carries only in-frame clones and drops some. The sample consists of about 160,000 clones, approximately 74% of them appearing once. Whole-study findings and limits: In all likelihood, a cluster of highly shared sequence variants was a sequencing artifact.

The CDR3 loop spans 13 amino acids. V dropped 6 bases and J dropped 0 bases, with 8 bases sitting between them. Germline CDR1 MDHEN, CDR2 SYDVKM. About this clone: Its antigen remains unknown.

This chain links TRBV28 with TRBJ1-2, with no clear D. Material for sequencing was PBMCs. The clonotype originates from a woman in her twenties or thirties in good health and CMV-seronegative. Here the CDR3 reads CASSRSSNYGYTF. The CDR3 coding sequence is TGTGCCAGCAGCCGGAGCTCTAACTATGGCTACACCTTC.